The 7 T cell receptor beta chains below were found in one sample sequenced in a study of blood T cell repertoires in COVID-19. Profiling relied on immunoSEQ multiplex PCR, and the TCRdb table lists in-frame clones only, not all of them. The table has more than 250,000 clones, approximately 92% seen once; the top ten hold less than 20%. The sample consisted of PBMCs or T cells enriched from blood (not recorded which). The receptors here all came from a young woman who had recovered from COVID-19.

The V gene is TRBV7-6, the J gene TRBJ2-3; no reliable D call. V gave up 5 bases and J gave up 2 bases, with 11 bases separating them. The CDR3 runs 14 residues. Germline CDR1 SGHVS, CDR2 FNYEAQ. In DNA, the CDR3 is TGTGCCAGCAGCGAGGTTTCGGTCACAGATACGCAGTATTTT. This gives the protein CASSEVSVTDTQYF. The full variable domain, completed using reference TRBV7-6 and TRBJ2-3, is GAGVSQSPRYKVTKRGQDVALRCDPISGHVSLYWYRQALGQGPEFLTYFNYEAQQDKSGLPNDRFSAERPEGSISTLTIQRTEQRDSAMYRCASSEVSVTDTQYFGPGTRLTVL.

V is TRBV30 and J is TRBJ2-1, with 11 bases identical to TRBD2. CDR3 length equals 18 residues. Trimming cost V 5 bases and J 4 bases; bases outside gene matches: 16. Germline CDR1 reads GTSNPN; CDR2 reads SVGIG (reference sequence). CDR3 bases: TGTGCCTGGTTGGAAACTAGCGGGGGCCCTCTGTCTTACAATGAGCAGTTCTTC. Its translation: CAWLETSGGPLSYNEQFF.

The chain is built from TRBV3-1 (or the pseudogene TRBV3-2) and TRBJ2-7; 8 bases are shared with TRBD2. CDR3 length equals 17 residues. Looked up from germline, CDR1 is LGHDT and CDR2 is YNNKEL (reference sequence). V shed 0 bases and J 5 bases; nucleotides not matched to a gene: 12. The CDR3 bases are TGTGCCAGCAGCCAAGATGCGGGGGGATCCGAGGGCAACGAGCAGTACTTC. Translating it yields CASSQDAGGSEGNEQYF.

The rearrangement uses TRBV12-3 or TRBV12-4 and TRBJ2-7; D unclear. The CDR3 is 11 amino acids. V lost 3 bases and J 6 bases, leaving 6 bases between the germline ends. The CDR3 DNA sequence: TGTGCCAGCAGTTTCCGCGCCGAGCAGTACTTC. Encoded protein: CASSFRAEQYF.

This sequence joins TRBV11-3 and TRBJ1-5; possibly TRBD1 for D (5 bases). The CDR3 sequence is 17 residues long. Trimming removed 0 bases from V and 4 bases from J, with 16 bases in between. Germline lookup yields CDR1 SGHNT and CDR2 YENEEA. Here the CDR3 DNA reads TGTGCCAGCAGCTTAGATCTAAGGGGCGGGGCTAATCAGCCCCAGCATTTT. Translation gives CASSLDLRGGANQPQHF.

J is TRBJ2-1 and V is TRBV11-1, with 7 bases matching TRBD1. The CDR3 is 14 amino acids. Per the germline V gene, CDR1 is SGHAT and CDR2 is FQDESV (reference sequence). After removal of 6 bases from V and 7 bases from J, the junction contained 9 bases not matched to a gene. DNA for the CDR3: TGTGCCAGCAGTGTAGGGGGCGGGCAGAATGAGCAGTTCTTC. Amino acid sequence: CASSVGGGQNEQFF.

The gene calls are TRBV4-1 and TRBJ2-1; 9 bases map to TRBD2. Germline loops: CDR1 MGHRA, CDR2 YSYEKL. V shed 8 bases and J 9 bases; nucleotides not matched to a gene: 14. The CDR3 sequence is 15 residues long. The CDR3 loop reads CASVLGPSGIGEQFF. For the CDR3, the DNA is TGCGCCAGCGTCTTGGGTCCTAGCGGGATAGGTGAGCAGTTCTTC.